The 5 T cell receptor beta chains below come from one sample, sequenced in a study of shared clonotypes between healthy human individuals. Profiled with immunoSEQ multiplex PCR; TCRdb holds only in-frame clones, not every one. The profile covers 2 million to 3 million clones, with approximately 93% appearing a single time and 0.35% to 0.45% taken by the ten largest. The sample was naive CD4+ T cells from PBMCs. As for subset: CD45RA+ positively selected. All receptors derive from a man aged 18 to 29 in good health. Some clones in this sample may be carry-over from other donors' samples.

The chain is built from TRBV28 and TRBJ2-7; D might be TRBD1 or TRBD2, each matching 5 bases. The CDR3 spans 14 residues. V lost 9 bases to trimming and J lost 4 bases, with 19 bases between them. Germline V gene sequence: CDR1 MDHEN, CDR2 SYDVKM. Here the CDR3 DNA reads TGTGCCAGTTTTACCCCAGGGACCGTATACGAGCAGTACTTC. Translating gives CASFTPGTVYEQYF.

This CDR3 reads CASNSGVRTGELFF. In nucleotides, the CDR3 is TGTGCCAGCAATTCAGGGGTCAGGACCGGGGAGCTGTTTTTT. V gene TRBV27 combines with J gene TRBJ2-2, with a possible D match to TRBD1 (6 bases). Deletions cut 7 bases from V and 5 bases from J, with 14 bases between. The CDR3 is 14 amino acids. CDR1 is MNHEY and CDR2 is SMNVEV in the germline V gene (reference sequence).

Here the CDR3 reads CASSLGVFQPQHF. CDR3 bases: TGTGCCAGCAGCTTGGGGGTCTTTCAGCCCCAGCATTTT. J is TRBJ1-5 and V is TRBV28; a weak D match, TRBD1 (5 bases). The V end lost 6 bases, the J end lost 6 bases, and 12 bases lay between the germline ends. The CDR3 extends over 13 amino acids. Per germline, CDR1 MDHEN and CDR2 SYDVKM.

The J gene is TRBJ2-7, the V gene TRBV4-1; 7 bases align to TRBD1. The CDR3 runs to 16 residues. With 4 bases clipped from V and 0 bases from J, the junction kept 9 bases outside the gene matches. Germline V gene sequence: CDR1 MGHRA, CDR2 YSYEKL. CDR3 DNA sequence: TGCGCCAGCAGCCGACCGGGACAGACTATCTCCTACGAGCAGTACTTC. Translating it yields CASSRPGQTISYEQYF.

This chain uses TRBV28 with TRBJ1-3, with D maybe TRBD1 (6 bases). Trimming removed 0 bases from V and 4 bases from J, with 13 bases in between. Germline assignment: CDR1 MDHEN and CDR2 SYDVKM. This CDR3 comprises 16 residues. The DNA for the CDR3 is TGTGCCAGCAGTTTATGGGGGGCACACCGGGGAAACACCATATATTTT. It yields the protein CASSLWGAHRGNTIYF.